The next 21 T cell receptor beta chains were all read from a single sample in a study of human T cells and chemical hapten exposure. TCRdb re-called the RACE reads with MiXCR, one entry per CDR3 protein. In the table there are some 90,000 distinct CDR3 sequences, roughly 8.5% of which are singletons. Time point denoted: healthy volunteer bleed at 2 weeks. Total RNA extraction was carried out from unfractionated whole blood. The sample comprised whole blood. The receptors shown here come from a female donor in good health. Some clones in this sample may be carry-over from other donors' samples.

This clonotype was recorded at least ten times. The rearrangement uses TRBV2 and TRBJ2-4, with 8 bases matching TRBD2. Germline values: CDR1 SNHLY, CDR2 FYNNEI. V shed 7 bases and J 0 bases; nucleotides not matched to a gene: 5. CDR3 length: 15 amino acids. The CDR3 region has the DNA TGTGCCAGCACCCCTAGCGGGTTAGCCAAAAACATTCAGTACTTC. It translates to CASTPSGLAKNIQYF.

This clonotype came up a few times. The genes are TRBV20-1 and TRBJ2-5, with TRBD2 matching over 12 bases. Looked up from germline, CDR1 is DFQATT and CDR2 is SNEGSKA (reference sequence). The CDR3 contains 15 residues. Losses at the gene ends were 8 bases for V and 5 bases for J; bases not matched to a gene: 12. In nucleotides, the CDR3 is TGCAGTTTGACTAGCGGGAGAGAAGGGTACGAGACCCAGTACTTC. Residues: CSLTSGREGYETQYF.

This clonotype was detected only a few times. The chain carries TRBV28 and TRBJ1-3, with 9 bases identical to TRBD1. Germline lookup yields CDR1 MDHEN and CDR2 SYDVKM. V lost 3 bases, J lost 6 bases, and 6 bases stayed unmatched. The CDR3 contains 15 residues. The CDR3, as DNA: TGTGCCAGCAGTTTTTGGGACAGGGCAAAAAACACCATATATTTT. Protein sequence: CASSFWDRAKNTIYF.

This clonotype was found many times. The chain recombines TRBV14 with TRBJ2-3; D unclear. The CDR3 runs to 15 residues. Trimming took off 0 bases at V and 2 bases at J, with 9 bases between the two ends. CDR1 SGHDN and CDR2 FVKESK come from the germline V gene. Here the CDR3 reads CASSQDPRYTDTQYF. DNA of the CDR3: TGTGCCAGCAGCCAAGACCCCCGATACACAGATACGCAGTATTTT.

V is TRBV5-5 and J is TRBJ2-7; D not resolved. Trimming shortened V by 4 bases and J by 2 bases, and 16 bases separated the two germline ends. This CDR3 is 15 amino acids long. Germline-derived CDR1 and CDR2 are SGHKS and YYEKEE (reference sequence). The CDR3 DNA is TGTGCCAGCAGCACGACCTTGACACTAACCTACGAGCAGTACTTC. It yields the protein CASSTTLTLTYEQYF.

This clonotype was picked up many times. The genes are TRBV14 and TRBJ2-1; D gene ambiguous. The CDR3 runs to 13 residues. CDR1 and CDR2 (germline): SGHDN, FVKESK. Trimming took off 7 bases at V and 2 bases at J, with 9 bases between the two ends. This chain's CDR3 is CASTSAPYNEQFF. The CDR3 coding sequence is TGTGCCAGCACTTCAGCTCCCTACAATGAGCAGTTCTTC.

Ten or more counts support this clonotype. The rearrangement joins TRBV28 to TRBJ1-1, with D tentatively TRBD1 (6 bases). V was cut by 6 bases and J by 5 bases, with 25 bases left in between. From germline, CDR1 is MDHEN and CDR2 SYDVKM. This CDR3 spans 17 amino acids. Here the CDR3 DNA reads TGTGCCAGCAGCTCACAGCGGGACAACTCTTTGGGGACTGAAGCTTTCTTT. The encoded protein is CASSSQRDNSLGTEAFF.

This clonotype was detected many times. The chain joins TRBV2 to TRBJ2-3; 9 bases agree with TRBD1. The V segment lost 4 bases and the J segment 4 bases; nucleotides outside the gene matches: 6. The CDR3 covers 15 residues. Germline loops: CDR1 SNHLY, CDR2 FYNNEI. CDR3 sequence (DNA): TGTGCCAGCAGTGGTACAGGGGGCAGGGCAGATACGCAGTATTTT. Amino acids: CASSGTGGRADTQYF.

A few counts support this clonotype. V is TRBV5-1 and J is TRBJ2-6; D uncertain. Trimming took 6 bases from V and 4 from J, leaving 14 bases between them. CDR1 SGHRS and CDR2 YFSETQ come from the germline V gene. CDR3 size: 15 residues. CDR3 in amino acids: CASTDLTSGANVLTF. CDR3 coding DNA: TGCGCCAGCACCGATTTGACATCCGGGGCCAACGTCCTGACTTTC. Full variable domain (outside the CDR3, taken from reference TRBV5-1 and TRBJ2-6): KAGVTQTPRYLIKTRGQQVTLSCSPISGHRSVSWYQQTPGQGLQFLFEYFSETQRNKGNFPGRFSGRQFSNSRSEMNVSTLELGDSALYLCASTDLTSGANVLTFGAGSRLTVL.

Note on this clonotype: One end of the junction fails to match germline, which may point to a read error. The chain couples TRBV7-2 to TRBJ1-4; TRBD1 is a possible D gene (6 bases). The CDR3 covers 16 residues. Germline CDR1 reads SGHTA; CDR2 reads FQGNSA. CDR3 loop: CVSSLDSPLLNEKLFF. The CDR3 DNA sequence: TGTGTCAGCAGCCTGGACAGCCCCCTCCTTAATGAAAAACTGTTTTTT.

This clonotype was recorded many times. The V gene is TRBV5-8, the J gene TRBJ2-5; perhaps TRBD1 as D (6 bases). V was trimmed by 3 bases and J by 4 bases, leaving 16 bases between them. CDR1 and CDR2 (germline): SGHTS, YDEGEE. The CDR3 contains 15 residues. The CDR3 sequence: CASSWAARGSETQYF. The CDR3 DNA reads TGTGCCAGCAGCTGGGCCGCCAGGGGCTCAGAGACCCAGTACTTC.

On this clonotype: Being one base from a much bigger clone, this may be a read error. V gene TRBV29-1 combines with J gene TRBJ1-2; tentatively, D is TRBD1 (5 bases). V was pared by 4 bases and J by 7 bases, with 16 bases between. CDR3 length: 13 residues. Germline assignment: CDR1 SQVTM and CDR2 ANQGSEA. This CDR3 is CSVAEGSGGGYTF. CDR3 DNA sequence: TGCAGCGTTGCGGAGGGGTCCGGGGGTGGCTACACCTTC.

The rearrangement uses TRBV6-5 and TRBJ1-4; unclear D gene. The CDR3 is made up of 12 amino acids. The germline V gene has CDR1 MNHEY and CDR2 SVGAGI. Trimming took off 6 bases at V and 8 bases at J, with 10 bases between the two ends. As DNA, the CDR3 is TGTGCCAGCAGCCATGGGTCCGAAAAACTGTTTTTT. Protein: CASSHGSEKLFF.

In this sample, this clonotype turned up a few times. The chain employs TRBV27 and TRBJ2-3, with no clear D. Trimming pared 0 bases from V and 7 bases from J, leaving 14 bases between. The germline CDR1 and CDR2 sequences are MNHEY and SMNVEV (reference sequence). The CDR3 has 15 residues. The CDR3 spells CASSLSTRSPNTQYF. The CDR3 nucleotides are TGTGCCAGCAGTTTATCGACTCGGAGTCCAAATACGCAGTATTTT.

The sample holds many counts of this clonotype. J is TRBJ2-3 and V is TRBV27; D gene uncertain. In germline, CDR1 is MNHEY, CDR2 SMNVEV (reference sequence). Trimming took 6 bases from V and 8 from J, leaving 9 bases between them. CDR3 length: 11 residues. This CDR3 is CASSFGGTQYF. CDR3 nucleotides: TGTGCCAGCAGCTTCGGCGGTACGCAGTATTTT.

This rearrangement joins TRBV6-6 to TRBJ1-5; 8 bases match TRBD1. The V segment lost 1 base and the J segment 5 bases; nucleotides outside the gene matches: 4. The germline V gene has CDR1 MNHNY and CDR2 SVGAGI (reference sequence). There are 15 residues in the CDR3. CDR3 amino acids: CASSYLSGGDQPQHF. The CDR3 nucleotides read TGTGCCAGCAGTTACTTATCAGGGGGCGATCAGCCCCAGCATTTT.

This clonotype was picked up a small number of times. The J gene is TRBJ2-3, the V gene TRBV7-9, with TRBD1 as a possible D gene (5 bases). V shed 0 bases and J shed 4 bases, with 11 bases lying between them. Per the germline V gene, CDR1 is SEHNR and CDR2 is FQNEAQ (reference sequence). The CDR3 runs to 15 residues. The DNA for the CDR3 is TGTGCCAGCAGCTTAGCGCCCCAGGGCCCAGATACGCAGTATTTT. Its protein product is CASSLAPQGPDTQYF.

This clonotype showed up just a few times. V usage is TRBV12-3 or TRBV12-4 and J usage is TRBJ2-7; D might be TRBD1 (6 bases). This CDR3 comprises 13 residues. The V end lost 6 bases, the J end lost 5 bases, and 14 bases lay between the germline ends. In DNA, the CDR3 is TGTGCCAGCAGACACAGGGTCCGGGACGAGCAGTACTTC. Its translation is CASRHRVRDEQYF.

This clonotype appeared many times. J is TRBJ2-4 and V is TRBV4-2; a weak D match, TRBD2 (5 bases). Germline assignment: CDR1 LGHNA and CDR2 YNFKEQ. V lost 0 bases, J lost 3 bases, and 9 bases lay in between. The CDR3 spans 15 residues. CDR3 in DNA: TGTGCCAGCAGCCAAGAAGGAGGAATCAAAAACATTCAGTACTTC. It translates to CASSQEGGIKNIQYF.

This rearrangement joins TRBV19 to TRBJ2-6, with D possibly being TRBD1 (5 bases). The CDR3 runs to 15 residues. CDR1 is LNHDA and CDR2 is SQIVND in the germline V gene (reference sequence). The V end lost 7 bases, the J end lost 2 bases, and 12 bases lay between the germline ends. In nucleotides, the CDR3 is TGTGCCAGTACCAACCCAGGGACTGGGGCCAACGTCCTGACTTTC. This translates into CASTNPGTGANVLTF.

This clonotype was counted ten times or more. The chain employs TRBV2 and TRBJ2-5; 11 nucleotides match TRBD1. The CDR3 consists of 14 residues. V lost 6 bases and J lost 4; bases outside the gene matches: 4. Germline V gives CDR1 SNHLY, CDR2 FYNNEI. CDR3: CASRSGTGGETQYF. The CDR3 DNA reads TGTGCCAGCAGATCCGGGACAGGGGGAGAGACCCAGTACTTC.